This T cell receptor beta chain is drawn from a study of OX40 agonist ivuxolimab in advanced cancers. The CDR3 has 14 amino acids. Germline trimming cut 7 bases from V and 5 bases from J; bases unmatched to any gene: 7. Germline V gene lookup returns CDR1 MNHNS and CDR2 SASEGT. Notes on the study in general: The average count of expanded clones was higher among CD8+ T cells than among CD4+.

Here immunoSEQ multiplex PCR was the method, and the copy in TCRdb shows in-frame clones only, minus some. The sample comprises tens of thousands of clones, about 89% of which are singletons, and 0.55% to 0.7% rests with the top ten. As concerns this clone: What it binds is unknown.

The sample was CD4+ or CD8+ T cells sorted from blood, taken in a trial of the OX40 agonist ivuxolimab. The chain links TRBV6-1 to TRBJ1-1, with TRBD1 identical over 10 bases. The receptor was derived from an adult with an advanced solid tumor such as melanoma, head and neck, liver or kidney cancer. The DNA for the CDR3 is TGTGCCAGCAATCGACAGGGGGCGAGGACTGAAGCTTTCTTT. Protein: CASNRQGARTEAFF.